The sample holds one count of the clone carrying this TCR beta chain. The target antigen is unknown. The V end was cut by 6 bases, the J end by 2 bases, with 8 bases between. The CDR3 has 14 residues. Germline V gene lookup returns CDR1 KGHSH and CDR2 LQKENI. The data originate from a study of lymphopenia after photon versus proton radiotherapy. Study-wide results and caveats: Authors raise, but do not show, better survival with proton therapy. In patients who died, overall survival fell as post-nadir TCR diversity dropped more. After lymphocyte nadir, photon-treated repertoires showed oligoclonal expansion, especially CD8+ Temra. Under photons, naive T cells and diversity fell while effector/memory populations rose.

Generated by immunoSEQ multiplex PCR, the TCRdb table keeps only in-frame clones and is missing some. The sample has 150,000 to 200,000 clones, 70% to 90% seen once. The receptor was isolated from a man between 50 and 59 years old with gastric cancer. Sample: peripheral blood, taken from a patient treated with photon-based radiotherapy. The J gene is TRBJ2-6, the V gene TRBV18; D may be TRBD1 (5 bases). The CDR3 DNA is TGTGCCAGCTCTCTAGGGGCTGGGGCCAACGTCCTGACTTTC. Amino acid sequence: CASSLGAGANVLTF.